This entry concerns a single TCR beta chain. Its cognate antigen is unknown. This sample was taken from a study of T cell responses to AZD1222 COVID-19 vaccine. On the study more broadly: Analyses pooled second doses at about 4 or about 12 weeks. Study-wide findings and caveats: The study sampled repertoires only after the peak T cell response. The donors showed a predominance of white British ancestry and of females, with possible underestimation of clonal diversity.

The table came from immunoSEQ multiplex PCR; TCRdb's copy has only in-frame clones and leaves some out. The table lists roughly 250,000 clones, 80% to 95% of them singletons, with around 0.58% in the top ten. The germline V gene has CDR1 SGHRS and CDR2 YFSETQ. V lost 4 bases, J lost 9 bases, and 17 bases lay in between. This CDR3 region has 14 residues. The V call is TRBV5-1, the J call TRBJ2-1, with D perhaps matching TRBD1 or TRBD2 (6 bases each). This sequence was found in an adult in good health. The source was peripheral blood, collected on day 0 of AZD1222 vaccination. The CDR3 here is CASSPVGGPGEQFF. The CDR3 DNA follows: TGCGCCAGCAGCCCAGTTGGGGGGCCTGGTGAGCAGTTCTTC.